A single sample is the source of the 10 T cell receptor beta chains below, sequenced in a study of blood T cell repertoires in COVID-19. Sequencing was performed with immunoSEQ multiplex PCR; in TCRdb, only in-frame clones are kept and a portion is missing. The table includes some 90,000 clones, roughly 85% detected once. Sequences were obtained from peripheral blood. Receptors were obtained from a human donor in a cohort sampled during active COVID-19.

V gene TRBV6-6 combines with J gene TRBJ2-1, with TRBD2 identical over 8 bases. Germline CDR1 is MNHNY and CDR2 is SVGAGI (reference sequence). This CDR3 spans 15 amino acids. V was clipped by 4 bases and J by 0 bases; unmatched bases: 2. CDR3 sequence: CASSSREGSYNEQFF. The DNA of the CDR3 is TGTGCCAGCAGTTCCCGGGAGGGCTCCTACAATGAGCAGTTCTTC.

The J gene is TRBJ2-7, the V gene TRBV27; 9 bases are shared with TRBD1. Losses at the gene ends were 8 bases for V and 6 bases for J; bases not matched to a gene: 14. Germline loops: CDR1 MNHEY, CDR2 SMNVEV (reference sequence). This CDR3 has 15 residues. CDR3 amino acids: CASQPYRDREVEQYF. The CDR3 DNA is TGTGCCAGCCAACCTTACCGGGACAGGGAGGTCGAGCAGTACTTC.

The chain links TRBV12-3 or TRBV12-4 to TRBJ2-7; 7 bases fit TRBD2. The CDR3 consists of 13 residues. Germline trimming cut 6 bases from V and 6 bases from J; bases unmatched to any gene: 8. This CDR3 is CASSGGGPAEQYF. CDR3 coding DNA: TGTGCCAGCAGCGGGGGAGGGCCTGCCGAGCAGTACTTC.

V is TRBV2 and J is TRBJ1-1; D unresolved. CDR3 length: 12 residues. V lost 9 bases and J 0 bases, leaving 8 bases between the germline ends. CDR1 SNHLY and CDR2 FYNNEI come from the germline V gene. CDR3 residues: CARITVNTEAFF. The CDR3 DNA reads TGTGCCAGGATCACGGTGAACACTGAAGCTTTCTTT.

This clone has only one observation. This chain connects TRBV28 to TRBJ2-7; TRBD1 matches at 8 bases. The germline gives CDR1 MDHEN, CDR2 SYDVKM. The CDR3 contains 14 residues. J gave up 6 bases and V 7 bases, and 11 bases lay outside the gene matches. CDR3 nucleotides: TGTGCCAGCAAGCCTCCGGGACAGGTAGGCGAGCAGTACTTC. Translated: CASKPPGQVGEQYF.

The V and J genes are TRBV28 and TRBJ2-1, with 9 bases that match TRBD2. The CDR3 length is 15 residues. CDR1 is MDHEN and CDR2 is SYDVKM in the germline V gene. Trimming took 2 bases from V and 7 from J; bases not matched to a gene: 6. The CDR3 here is CASSLAGGDPNEQFF. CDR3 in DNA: TGTGCCAGCAGTTTAGCGGGAGGGGACCCTAATGAGCAGTTCTTC.

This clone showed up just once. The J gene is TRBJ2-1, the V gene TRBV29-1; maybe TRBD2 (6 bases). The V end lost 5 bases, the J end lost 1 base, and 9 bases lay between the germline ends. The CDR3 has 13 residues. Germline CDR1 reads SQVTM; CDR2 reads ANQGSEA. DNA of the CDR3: TGCAGCGTTATCCGGGAGTCCTACAATGAGCAGTTCTTC. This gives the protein CSVIRESYNEQFF.

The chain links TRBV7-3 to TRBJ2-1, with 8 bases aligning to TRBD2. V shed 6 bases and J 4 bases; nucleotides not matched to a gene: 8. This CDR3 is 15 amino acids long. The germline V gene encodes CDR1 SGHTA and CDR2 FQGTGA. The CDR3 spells CASSPLAGGYNEQFF. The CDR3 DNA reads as TGTGCCAGCAGTCCTCTGGCGGGAGGATACAATGAGCAGTTCTTC.

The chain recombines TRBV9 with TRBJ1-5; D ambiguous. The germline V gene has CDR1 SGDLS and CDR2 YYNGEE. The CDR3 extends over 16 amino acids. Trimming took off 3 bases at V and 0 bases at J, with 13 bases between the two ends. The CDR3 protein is CASSAREANSNQPQHF. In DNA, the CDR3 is TGTGCCAGCAGCGCAAGAGAGGCGAATAGCAATCAGCCCCAGCATTTT.

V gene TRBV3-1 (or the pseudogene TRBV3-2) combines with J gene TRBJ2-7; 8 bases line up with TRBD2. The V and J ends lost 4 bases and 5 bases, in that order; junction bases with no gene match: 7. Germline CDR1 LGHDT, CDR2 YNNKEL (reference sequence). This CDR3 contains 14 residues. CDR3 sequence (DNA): TGTGCCAGCAGCCTCCCCGTAGCGGGGCACGAGCAGTACTTC. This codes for CASSLPVAGHEQYF.